This record looks at one T cell receptor (beta chain) sequence and its context. Healthy bone marrow donors supplied every sample. The data derive from a study of cytomegalovirus exposure and HLA in healthy donors. Amplification used 60 Vbeta primers and 13 Jbeta primers. Here immunoSEQ multiplex PCR was the method, and the copy in TCRdb shows in-frame clones only, minus some. The table lists roughly 57,000 clones, with 12% in the top ten. The receptor comes from a woman aged 25 to 39 in good health and CMV-seropositive. Sequenced material: PBMCs.

The CDR3 DNA is TGTGCCAGCAGCTTGGGTCCTGGGGGGACGGCCACCTTC. It yields the protein CASSLGPGGTATF. This chain connects TRBV5-5 to TRBJ1-2; D is perhaps TRBD1 (5 bases). The CDR3 consists of 13 residues. V lost 0 bases to trimming and J lost 13 bases, with 16 bases between them. Germline-derived CDR1 and CDR2 are SGHKS and YYEKEE (reference sequence).